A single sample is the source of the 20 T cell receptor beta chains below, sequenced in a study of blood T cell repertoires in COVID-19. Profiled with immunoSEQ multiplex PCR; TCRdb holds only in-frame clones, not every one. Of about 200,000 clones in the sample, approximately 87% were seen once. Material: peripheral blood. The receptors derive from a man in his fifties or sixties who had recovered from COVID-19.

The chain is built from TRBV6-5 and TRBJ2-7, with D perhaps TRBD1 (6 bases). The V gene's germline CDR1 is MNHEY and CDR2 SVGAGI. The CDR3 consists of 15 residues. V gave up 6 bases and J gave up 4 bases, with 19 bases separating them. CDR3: CASSGPGHGGYEQYF. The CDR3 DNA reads TGTGCCAGCAGCGGACCGGGACACGGCGGATACGAGCAGTACTTC.

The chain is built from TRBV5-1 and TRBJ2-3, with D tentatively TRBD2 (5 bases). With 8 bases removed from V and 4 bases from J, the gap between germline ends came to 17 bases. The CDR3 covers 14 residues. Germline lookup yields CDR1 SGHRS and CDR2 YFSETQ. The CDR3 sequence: CASYRDQVADTQYF. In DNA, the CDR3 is TGCGCCAGTTACCGGGATCAAGTCGCAGATACGCAGTATTTT.

The CDR3 spells CASSIDRAGYEQYF. In nucleotides, the CDR3 is TGTGCCAGTAGTATCGACAGGGCGGGCTACGAGCAGTACTTC. The genes are TRBV19 and TRBJ2-7; 7 bases line up with TRBD1. Germline loops: CDR1 LNHDA, CDR2 SQIVND (reference sequence). CDR3 length equals 14 residues. V trimming: 3 bases; J trimming: 3 bases; junction bases outside the gene matches: 5.

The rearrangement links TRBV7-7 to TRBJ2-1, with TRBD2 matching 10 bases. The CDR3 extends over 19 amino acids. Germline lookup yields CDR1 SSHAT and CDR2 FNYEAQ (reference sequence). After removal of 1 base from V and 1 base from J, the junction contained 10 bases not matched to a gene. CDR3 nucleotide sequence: TGTGCCAGCAGCTTAGTAGTTCCTAGCGGGGGTCTTTCCTACAATGAGCAGTTCTTC. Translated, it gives CASSLVVPSGGLSYNEQFF.

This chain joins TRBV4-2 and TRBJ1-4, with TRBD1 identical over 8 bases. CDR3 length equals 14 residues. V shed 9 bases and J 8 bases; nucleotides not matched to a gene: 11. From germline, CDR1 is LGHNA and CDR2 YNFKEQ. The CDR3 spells CASDTRGLGEKLFF. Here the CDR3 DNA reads TGTGCCAGTGACACCAGGGGGCTCGGCGAAAAACTGTTTTTT.

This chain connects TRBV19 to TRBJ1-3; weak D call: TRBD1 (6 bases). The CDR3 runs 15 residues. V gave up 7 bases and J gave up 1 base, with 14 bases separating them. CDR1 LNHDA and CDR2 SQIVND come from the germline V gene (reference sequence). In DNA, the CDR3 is TGTGCCAGTACCCGGGACACTCAATCTGGAAACACCATATATTTT. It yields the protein CASTRDTQSGNTIYF.

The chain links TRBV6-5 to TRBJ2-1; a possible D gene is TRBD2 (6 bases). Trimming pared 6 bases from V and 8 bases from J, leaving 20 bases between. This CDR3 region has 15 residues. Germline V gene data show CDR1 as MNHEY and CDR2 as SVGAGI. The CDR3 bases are TGTGCCAGCAGATCCAGCGGGTCCCATTGGGATGAGCAGTTCTTC. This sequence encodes CASRSSGSHWDEQFF.

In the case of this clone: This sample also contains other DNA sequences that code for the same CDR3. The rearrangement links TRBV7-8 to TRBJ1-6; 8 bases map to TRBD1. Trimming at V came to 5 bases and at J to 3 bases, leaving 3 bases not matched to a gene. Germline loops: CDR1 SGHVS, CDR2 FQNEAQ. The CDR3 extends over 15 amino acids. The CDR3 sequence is CASSLGQGYNSPLHF. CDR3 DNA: TGTGCCAGCAGCCTAGGACAGGGCTATAATTCACCCCTCCACTTT.

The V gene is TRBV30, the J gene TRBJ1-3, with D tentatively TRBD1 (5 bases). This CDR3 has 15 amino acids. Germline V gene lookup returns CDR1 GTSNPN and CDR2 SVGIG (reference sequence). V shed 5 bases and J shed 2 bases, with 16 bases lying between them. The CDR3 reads CAWDPMGGAGNTIYF. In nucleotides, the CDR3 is TGTGCCTGGGACCCCATGGGGGGGGCTGGAAACACCATATATTTT.

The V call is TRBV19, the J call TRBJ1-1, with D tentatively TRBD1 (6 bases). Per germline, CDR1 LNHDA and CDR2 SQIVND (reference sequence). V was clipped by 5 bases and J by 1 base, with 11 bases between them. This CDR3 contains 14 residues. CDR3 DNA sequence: TGTGCCAGTAGTCTGGACAGCCCGAACACTGAAGCTTTCTTT. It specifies CASSLDSPNTEAFF. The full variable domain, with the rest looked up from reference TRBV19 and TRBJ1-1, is DGGITQSPKYLFRKEGQNVTLSCEQNLNHDAMYWYRQDPGQGLRLIYYSQIVNDFQKGDIAEGYSVSREKKESFPLTVTSAQKNPTAFYLCASSLDSPNTEAFFGQGTRLTVV.

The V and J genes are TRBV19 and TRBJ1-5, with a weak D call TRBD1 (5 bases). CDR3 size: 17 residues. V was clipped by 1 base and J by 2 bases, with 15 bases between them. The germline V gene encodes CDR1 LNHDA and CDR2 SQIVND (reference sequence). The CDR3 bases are TGTGCCAGTAGTATAGGGCAGGGAGGTTGGGGCAATCAGCCCCAGCATTTT. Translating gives CASSIGQGGWGNQPQHF.

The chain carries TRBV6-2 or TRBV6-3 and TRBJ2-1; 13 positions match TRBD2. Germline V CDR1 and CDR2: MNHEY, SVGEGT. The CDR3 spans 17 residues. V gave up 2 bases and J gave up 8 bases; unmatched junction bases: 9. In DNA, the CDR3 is TGTGCCAGCAGTTACCGCCCTGGACTAGCGGGGGCGGATGAGCAGTTCTTC. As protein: CASSYRPGLAGADEQFF.

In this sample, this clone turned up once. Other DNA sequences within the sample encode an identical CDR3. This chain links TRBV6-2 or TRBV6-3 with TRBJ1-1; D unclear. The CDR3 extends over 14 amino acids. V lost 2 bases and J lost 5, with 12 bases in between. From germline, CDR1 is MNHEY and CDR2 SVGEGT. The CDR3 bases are TGTGCCAGCAGTTACGCCGGGGTGGGAACTGAAGCTTTCTTT. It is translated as CASSYAGVGTEAFF.

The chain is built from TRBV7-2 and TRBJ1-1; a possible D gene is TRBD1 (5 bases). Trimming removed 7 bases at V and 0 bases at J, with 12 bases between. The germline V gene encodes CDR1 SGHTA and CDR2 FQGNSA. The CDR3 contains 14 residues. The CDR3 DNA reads TGTGCCAGCATCCTCGACAGACTGAACACTGAAGCTTTCTTT. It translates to CASILDRLNTEAFF.

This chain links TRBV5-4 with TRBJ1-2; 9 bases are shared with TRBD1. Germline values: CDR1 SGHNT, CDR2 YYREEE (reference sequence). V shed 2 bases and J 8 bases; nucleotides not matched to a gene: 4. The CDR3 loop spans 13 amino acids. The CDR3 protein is CASSFRTGDGYTF. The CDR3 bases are TGTGCCAGCAGCTTCCGGACAGGGGACGGCTACACCTTC.

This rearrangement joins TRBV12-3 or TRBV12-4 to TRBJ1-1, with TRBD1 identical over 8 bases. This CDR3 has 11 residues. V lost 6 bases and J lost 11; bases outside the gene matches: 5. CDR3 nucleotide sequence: TGTGCCAGCAGGACAGGGGAAGACGCTTTCTTT. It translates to CASRTGEDAFF.

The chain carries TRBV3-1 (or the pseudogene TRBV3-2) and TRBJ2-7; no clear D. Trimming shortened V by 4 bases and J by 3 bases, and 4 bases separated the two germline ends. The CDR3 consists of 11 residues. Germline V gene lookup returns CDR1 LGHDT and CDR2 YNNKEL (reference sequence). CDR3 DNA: TGTGCCAGCAGCCGTAACTACGAGCAGTACTTC. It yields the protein CASSRNYEQYF.

CDR3: CASSYQGLATDTQYF. CDR3 DNA sequence: TGTGCCAGCAGTTATCAGGGACTAGCCACAGATACGCAGTATTTT. V usage is TRBV6-5 and J usage is TRBJ2-3; 9 bases match TRBD2. This CDR3 has 15 amino acids. Unmatched junction bases numbered 3, after V lost 3 bases and J lost 2 bases. Germline lookup yields CDR1 MNHEY and CDR2 SVGAGI.

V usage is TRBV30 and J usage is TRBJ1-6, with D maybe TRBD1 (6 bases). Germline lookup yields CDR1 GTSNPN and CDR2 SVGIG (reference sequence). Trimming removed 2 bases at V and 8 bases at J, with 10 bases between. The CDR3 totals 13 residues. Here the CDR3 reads CAWSKAGDSPLHF. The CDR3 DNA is TGTGCCTGGAGTAAGGCAGGGGATTCACCCCTCCACTTT.

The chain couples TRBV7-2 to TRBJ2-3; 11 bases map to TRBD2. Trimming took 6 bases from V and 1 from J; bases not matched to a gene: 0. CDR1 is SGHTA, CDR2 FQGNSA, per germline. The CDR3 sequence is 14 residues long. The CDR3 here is CASRLAGGTDTQYF. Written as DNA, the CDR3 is TGTGCCAGCAGACTAGCGGGGGGCACAGATACGCAGTATTTT.